This T cell receptor (beta chain) was retrieved from a study of T-cell memory formation after mild COVID-19. Across the whole study: The study found TCR clusters largely donor specific.

CDR1 is MNHNY and CDR2 is SVGAGI in the germline V gene (reference sequence). J was trimmed by 4 bases and V by 6 bases; bases with no gene match: 8. The CDR3 loop spans 14 amino acids. TCRdb itself ran the 5' RACE reads through MiXCR, one entry per CDR3 protein. This table has about 290,000 distinct CDR3 sequences, more than 15% appearing once. This clonotype was detected only a few times. Antigen unknown. Study-wide points: Those CD4+ clones that contracted were mainly in CM and EM (CD8+ ones in EMRA). The pre-infection memory compartment contained some responding clones, suggesting cross-reactive memory joined.

The sequenced sample consisted of PBMCs or a T cell subset sorted from them (not recorded which). The origin of this receptor is a man aged 18 to 30 who had mild COVID-19 (a few samples of this study predate the infection). Cell type and time point are not known. V and J are TRBV6-6 and TRBJ1-2, with 7 nucleotides matching TRBD1. Here the CDR3 reads CASRETGPFYGYTF. The CDR3, as DNA: TGTGCCAGCAGGGAGACAGGGCCCTTCTATGGCTACACCTTC.